A selection of T cell receptor beta chains follows, all from one sample in a study of shared T cell receptors in the human thymus. Clones were read by immunoSEQ multiplex PCR, and TCRdb kept only the in-frame ones, dropping some. The data show about 380,000 clones, approximately 95% seen once. Sequenced: thymocytes. These receptor sequences come from a human donor. CDR3s include the opening cysteine and the closing phenylalanine or tryptophan. A D gene is named only where the DNA matches it firmly. The listing skips clone size in some rows; elsewhere it reads once, few, many or a size class.

NA,TRBJ2-1,TRBV6-5,NA,TGTGCCAGCAGTTACCGCCGTCGCTCCTACAATGAGCAGTTCTTC,CASSYRRRSYNEQFF
NA,TRBJ1-1,TRBV19,NA,TGTGCCAGTAGTATACTGGGTGGGAACACTGAAGCTTTCTTT,CASSILGGNTEAFF
NA,TRBJ2-3,TRBV7-9,TRBD2,TGTGCCAGCAGCTTCGGCGGGGGTGGCACAGATACGCAGTATTTT,CASSFGGGGTDTQYF
NA,TRBJ2-7,TRBV25-1,NA,TGTGCCAGCAGTCGTTCTCCCGGGGGGCTGGGCGAGCAGTACTTC,CASSRSPGGLGEQYF
NA,TRBJ2-1,TRBV10-1,TRBD1,TGCGCCAGCGGAACAACAGGGGGCTGGGATGAGCAGTTCTTC,CASGTTGGWDEQFF
NA,TRBJ2-1,TRBV4-3,NA,TGCGCCAGCAGCCAAGCGAGCGCCAATGAGCAGTTCTTC,CASSQASANEQFF
NA,TRBJ2-5,TRBV7-2,NA,TGTGCCAGCAGCCCGCCCCACGCACAAGAGACCCAGTACTTC,CASSPPHAQETQYF
NA,TRBJ1-5,TRBV18,TRBD1,TGTGCCAGCTCGCTAACAGGGGTCCGCAATCAGCCCCAGCATTTT,CASSLTGVRNQPQHF
NA,TRBJ2-7,TRBV2,TRBD1,TGTGCCAGCTCGATTAAAACAGGGGCTGGCTACGAGCAGTACTTC,CASSIKTGAGYEQYF
NA,TRBJ2-1,TRBV4-1,TRBD2,TGCGCCAGCAGCCAAGACTTTGCGGGAGCCTACAATGAGCAGTTCTTC,CASSQDFAGAYNEQFF
NA,TRBJ1-2,TRBV5-6,NA,TGTGCCAGCAGCTTGTATCAGGGGAACTACTATGGCTACACCTTC,CASSLYQGNYYGYTF
NA,TRBJ2-1,TRBV25-1,TRBD2,TGTGCCAGCAGTGAAGAGGGGACTAGCGGGAGTTACAATGAGCAGTTCTTC,CASSEEGTSGSYNEQFF
NA,TRBJ1-2,TRBV5-4,NA,TGTGCCAGCAGCTTGAGGGGGAGAGGCTACACCTTC,CASSLRGRGYTF
NA,TRBJ2-1,TRBV29-1,NA,TGCAGCGTTGAAGGGCGGGAAAGCTCCTACAATGAGCAGTTCTTC,CSVEGRESSYNEQFF
NA,TRBJ2-2,TRBV4-3,NA,TGCGCCAGCAGCCAAGTAAGGGGGGGCGCCCCTACCGGGGAGCTGTTTTTT,CASSQVRGGAPTGELFF
NA,TRBJ1-4,TRBV27,TRBD1,TGTGCCAGCAGTTTACTCGGACAGGGTAAAGGAAAACTGTTTTTT,CASSLLGQGKGKLFF
few,TRBJ1-1,TRBV18,NA,TGTGCCAGCTCACCACCGTGGGGGAAGATCACTGAAGCTTTCTTT,CASSPPWGKITEAFF
NA,TRBJ2-7,TRBV27,NA,TGTGCCAGCAGCCCGGACGAAACCTACGAGCAGTACTTC,CASSPDETYEQYF
NA,TRBJ1-3,TRBV19,NA,TGTGCCAGTACATGGCAGCCTGGAAACACCATATATTTT,CASTWQPGNTIYF
NA,TRBJ2-1,TRBV14,NA,TGTGCCAGCAGCCAGGACATACAGGCCTACAATGAGCAGTTCTTC,CASSQDIQAYNEQFF
NA,TRBJ2-1,TRBV18,NA,TGTGCCAGCTCACCCCCGGTGGGCGCGCTAAGGTACAATGAGCAGTTCTTC,CASSPPVGALRYNEQFF
NA,TRBJ2-3,TRBV19,NA,TGTGCCAGTAGTATGAAGAGCCTAGGCACTAGCACAGATACGCAGTATTTT,CASSMKSLGTSTDTQYF
NA,TRBJ2-7,TRBV7-3,TRBD1,TGTGCCAGCAGCCAGGGACAGGGGGTCCACGAGCAGTACTTC,CASSQGQGVHEQYF
NA,TRBJ1-3,TRBV2,NA,TGTGCCAGCAGGGGCTCTGGAAACACCATATATTTT,CASRGSGNTIYF
NA,TRBJ1-4,TRBV27,TRBD1,TGTGCCAGCAGTCTGTCCCGGGACAGGGACGGGGCGACTAATGAAAAACTGTTTTTT,CASSLSRDRDGATNEKLFF
NA,TRBJ1-1,TRBV28,NA,TGTGCCAGCACACGGGGGGCTGAAGCTTTCTTT,CASTRGAEAFF
once,TRBJ1-1,TRBV28,NA,TGTGCCAGCAGTTTAAAGCCGGATGTGAACACTGAAGCTTTCTTT,CASSLKPDVNTEAFF
NA,TRBJ2-5,TRBV10-3,NA,TGTGCCATCAGTGACCCGGGGGCTTCCCCGGGTCTTGAAGAGACCCAGTACTTC,CAISDPGASPGLEETQYF
NA,TRBJ1-1,TRBV28,NA,TGTGCCAGCCAGACCCTGCCGTTTTTCCCTGAAGCTTTCTTT,CASQTLPFFPEAFF
NA,TRBJ2-7,TRBV11-2,NA,TGTGCCAGCAGCCTGACGGAATCCTACGAGCAGTACTTC,CASSLTESYEQYF
NA,TRBJ2-1,TRBV18,TRBD2,TGTGCCAGCTCACCATGGGGACTAGCGGGAGGAATATACAATGAGCAGTTCTTC,CASSPWGLAGGIYNEQFF
NA,TRBJ1-1,TRBV13,TRBD1,TGTGCCAGCAGCTTACTGACAGGGTTCAACACTGAAGCTTTCTTT,CASSLLTGFNTEAFF
NA,TRBJ2-2,TRBV7-3,TRBD2,TGTGCCAGCAGCGCAGCGGGACCCGGGGAGCTGTTTTTT,CASSAAGPGELFF
NA,TRBJ2-7,TRBV29-1,TRBD2,TGCAGCGTGACACTATGGACTAGCGGGAGGTTCTCCTCCTACGAGCAGTACTTC,CSVTLWTSGRFSSYEQYF
NA,TRBJ2-3,TRBV5-1,TRBD2,TGCGCCAGCAGCTTGGGGCGGGGCGGGAGTGGGACAGATACGCAGTATTTT,CASSLGRGGSGTDTQYF
NA,TRBJ2-1,TRBV5-1,TRBD2,TGCGCCAGAACTCGGACTAGCGGGAGCAAGGTCTTC,CARTRTSGSKVF
NA,TRBJ2-5,TRBV10-1,TRBD1,TGCGCCAGCAGGCACTTATTAAAGGGACAGCCCCAAGAGACCCAGTACTTC,CASRHLLKGQPQETQYF
NA,TRBJ2-7,TRBV11-2,NA,TGTGCCAGCAGCTTAGATTGGCAGGGAATGCAGTACTTC,CASSLDWQGMQYF